The next 28 T cell receptor beta chains were all read from a single sample in a study of cytomegalovirus exposure and HLA in healthy donors. Researchers ran the PCR with 60 Vbeta and 13 Jbeta primers. Assay used: immunoSEQ multiplex PCR; TCRdb lists only in-frame clones, some missing. The sample consists of more than 140,000 clones, around three fifths of them appearing once. The sequenced material came from PBMCs. The receptors originated from a woman aged 25 to 39 in good health and CMV-seropositive.

This clone was counted between two and nine times. V is TRBV6-5 and J is TRBJ2-7; tentatively, D is TRBD2 (5 bases). There are 15 residues in the CDR3. V was clipped by 6 bases and J by 2 bases, with 17 bases between them. Germline CDR1 reads MNHEY; CDR2 reads SVGAGI. The DNA of the CDR3 is TGTGCCAGCAGCTCCGTGATGGGAGCGGCCTACGAGCAGTACTTC. This gives the protein CASSSVMGAAYEQYF.

This sequence joins TRBV21-1 and TRBJ2-3; the table's D call of TRBD2 was not tested on the DNA. TRBV21-1 is a recognized pseudogene. The CDR3 has 8 amino acids. CDR3 in amino acids: CGGGTQYF. CDR3 nucleotide sequence: TGTGGGGGAGGTACGCAGTATTTT.

The chain combines TRBV27 with TRBJ1-2, with D hard to call. This CDR3 comprises 15 residues. Germline assignment: CDR1 MNHEY and CDR2 SMNVEV (reference sequence). Trimming pared 3 bases from V and 0 bases from J, leaving 11 bases between. The CDR3 DNA follows: TGTGCCAGCAGTTTGCGAAGCCTAGCTAACTATGGCTACACCTTC. Translation gives CASSLRSLANYGYTF.

The chain uses TRBV19 and TRBJ2-7; a weak D match, TRBD2 (5 bases). The germline V and J ends were trimmed by 5 bases and 7 bases, with 24 bases remaining between them. Germline V lookup: CDR1 LNHDA, CDR2 SQIVND (reference sequence). The CDR3 loop spans 16 amino acids. CDR3: CASSPRWTFGSVEQYF. For the CDR3, the DNA is TGTGCCAGTAGTCCCCGGTGGACTTTCGGGTCTGTAGAGCAGTACTTC. Full variable domain (remainder filled in from reference TRBV19 and TRBJ2-7): DGGITQSPKYLFRKEGQNVTLSCEQNLNHDAMYWYRQDPGQGLRLIYYSQIVNDFQKGDIAEGYSVSREKKESFPLTVTSAQKNPTAFYLCASSPRWTFGSVEQYFGPGTRLTVT.

The chain employs TRBV6-4 and TRBJ2-3, with 9 bases lining up with TRBD2. The CDR3 is 14 residues long. With 6 bases clipped from V and 6 bases from J, the junction kept 7 bases outside the gene matches. Germline V gene lookup returns CDR1 MRHNA and CDR2 SNTAGT. CDR3 loop: CASRGVAGEDTQYF. DNA for the CDR3: TGTGCCAGCAGGGGAGTAGCGGGGGAGGATACGCAGTATTTT.

In this sample, this clone turned up a few times. This sequence joins TRBV6-5 and TRBJ1-2; D not certain. CDR1 MNHEY and CDR2 SVGAGI come from the germline V gene. The V end was cut by 4 bases, the J end by 6 bases, with 9 bases between. The CDR3 contains 12 residues. CDR3 residues: CASSSYPHGYTF. CDR3 in DNA: TGTGCCAGCAGTTCGTATCCCCATGGCTACACCTTC.

The chain employs TRBV6-5 and TRBJ2-3; 7 bases align to TRBD1. The V gene end was trimmed by 8 bases and the J gene end by 0 bases; junction bases not matched to a gene: 8. Germline-derived CDR1 and CDR2 are MNHEY and SVGAGI. This CDR3 has 15 residues. The CDR3 nucleotides read TGTGCCAGCGAAAGCACAGGGGCCAGCACAGATACGCAGTATTTT. This sequence encodes CASESTGASTDTQYF.

This clone turned up a few times. The CDR3 loop reads CASSPGQGAEYGYTF. CDR3 sequence (DNA): TGTGCCAGCAGTCCGGGACAGGGGGCGGAATATGGCTACACCTTC. This chain links TRBV6-1 with TRBJ1-2, with TRBD1 identical over 12 bases. With 5 bases clipped from V and 5 bases from J, the junction kept 6 bases outside the gene matches. Germline assignment: CDR1 MNHNS and CDR2 SASEGT. The CDR3 extends over 15 amino acids.

The chain couples TRBV29-1 to TRBJ2-7; no clear D. From germline, CDR1 is SQVTM and CDR2 ANQGSEA. V shed 7 bases and J shed 1 base, with 11 bases lying between them. The CDR3 totals 12 residues. The chain's CDR3 is CSARFTSYEQYF. In DNA form, the CDR3 reads TGCAGCGCCCGTTTTACATCCTACGAGCAGTACTTC.

The chain employs TRBV7-2 and TRBJ2-3; 7 nucleotides align to TRBD2. The CDR3 totals 15 residues. The germline V gene has CDR1 SGHTA and CDR2 FQGNSA. Trimming at V came to 5 bases and at J to 1 base, leaving 6 bases not matched to a gene. The CDR3 protein is CASSQSSGGTDTQYF. The CDR3 bases are TGTGCCAGCAGCCAGTCTAGCGGCGGCACAGATACGCAGTATTTT.

The chain couples TRBV18 to TRBJ1-2; D call uncertain. The CDR3 runs to 16 residues. Germline lookup yields CDR1 KGHSH and CDR2 LQKENI. Trimming pared 1 base from V and 0 bases from J, leaving 12 bases between. This CDR3 is CASSPRAGLANYGYTF. The CDR3 DNA follows: TGTGCCAGCTCACCACGGGCGGGATTAGCTAACTATGGCTACACCTTC.

V gene TRBV13 combines with J gene TRBJ1-1; D might be TRBD1 (6 bases). V was clipped by 8 bases and J by 8 bases, with 24 bases between them. This CDR3 comprises 15 residues. CDR1 is PRHDT, CDR2 FYEKMQ, per germline (reference sequence). The CDR3 sequence is CASSYPSGAIREAFF. CDR3 in DNA: TGTGCCAGCTCTTACCCATCAGGGGCCATTCGCGAAGCTTTCTTT.

This clone was found many times. This chain uses TRBV11-2 with TRBJ1-4; TRBD1 agrees at 8 bases. The CDR3 sequence is 15 residues long. Germline values: CDR1 SGHAT, CDR2 FQNNGV. J gave up 8 bases and V 3 bases, and 8 bases lay outside the gene matches. CDR3 sequence reads: CASSLGTAGGEKLFF. Here the CDR3 DNA reads TGTGCCAGCAGCTTGGGGACGGCAGGGGGCGAAAAACTGTTTTTT.

This clone has more than one count but fewer than ten. This chain joins TRBV7-9 and TRBJ1-1; D remains unclear. CDR1 is SEHNR, CDR2 FQNEAQ, per germline (reference sequence). The length of the CDR3 is 14 residues. The V and J ends lost 7 bases and 2 bases respectively, with 14 bases between them. The CDR3 DNA sequence: TGTGCCAGCACCCCCGGGTATGCCAACACTGAAGCTTTCTTT. This translates into CASTPGYANTEAFF.

The chain recombines TRBV5-6 with TRBJ2-7; possible D gene TRBD1, 6 bases. The CDR3 spans 15 residues. In germline, CDR1 is SGHDT, CDR2 YYEEEE. With 2 bases removed from V and 3 bases from J, the gap between germline ends came to 15 bases. CDR3 amino acids: CASSLGSGAFYEQYF. The CDR3 nucleotides read TGTGCCAGCAGCTTAGGGTCAGGGGCGTTCTACGAGCAGTACTTC.

The chain links TRBV18 to TRBJ1-1; 8 bases agree with TRBD1. CDR3 length equals 13 residues. Germline trimming cut 6 bases from V and 5 bases from J; bases unmatched to any gene: 5. From germline, CDR1 is KGHSH and CDR2 LQKENI. CDR3 in amino acids: CASSRTGRTEAFF. The CDR3 bases are TGTGCCAGCTCCAGGACAGGGAGGACTGAAGCTTTCTTT.

V usage is TRBV5-1 and J usage is TRBJ1-2; D is uncertain. From germline, CDR1 is SGHRS and CDR2 YFSETQ. The CDR3 consists of 13 residues. The ends were cut back, 0 bases at V and 3 bases at J, with 6 bases in the middle. The CDR3 loop is CASSLEPYYGYTF. The CDR3 nucleotides are TGCGCCAGCAGCTTGGAGCCCTACTATGGCTACACCTTC.

The rearrangement links TRBV5-1 to TRBJ2-5; D is ambiguous. Trimming left V 0 bases short and J 5 bases short, with 11 bases between. CDR1 and CDR2 from the germline V gene are SGHRS and YFSETQ. The CDR3 consists of 14 residues. The CDR3 here is CASSLGSQRETQYF. In nucleotides, the CDR3 is TGCGCCAGCAGCTTGGGTTCCCAGCGCGAGACCCAGTACTTC.

This clone has just a few counts. The J gene is TRBJ2-7, the V gene TRBV30; D gene ambiguous. Per germline, CDR1 GTSNPN and CDR2 SVGIG (reference sequence). V lost 0 bases and J lost 7, with 13 bases in between. The CDR3 has 13 residues. CDR3 DNA sequence: TGTGCCTGGAGTGTAATACGGCGAGGAGAGCAGTACTTC. Protein sequence: CAWSVIRRGEQYF.

Remarks on this clone: Different DNA sequences within this sample yield the same CDR3. The rearrangement uses TRBV5-1 and TRBJ2-5, with D hard to call. This CDR3 spans 12 amino acids. Germline values: CDR1 SGHRS, CDR2 YFSETQ. The V end lost 0 bases, the J end lost 4 bases, and 4 bases lay between the germline ends. CDR3 sequence: CASSLDRETQYF. The DNA for the CDR3 is TGCGCCAGCAGCTTGGACAGAGAGACCCAGTACTTC.

The CDR3: CASSQRVNSGNTIYF. CDR3 bases: TGTGCCAGCAGCCAACGGGTGAACTCTGGAAACACCATATATTTT. The chain joins TRBV4-2 to TRBJ1-3; no definite D call. The length of the CDR3 is 15 residues. Trimming stripped 2 bases from V and 0 bases from J, with 8 bases between. The germline CDR1 and CDR2 sequences are LGHNA and YNFKEQ.

The gene calls are TRBV19 and TRBJ1-2; TRBD1 is a possible D gene (5 bases). The CDR3 is made up of 13 amino acids. Looked up from germline, CDR1 is LNHDA and CDR2 is SQIVND (reference sequence). V was pared by 6 bases and J by 1 base, with 9 bases between. The CDR3 sequence: CASRQQDNYGYTF. The DNA for the CDR3 is TGTGCCAGTAGACAACAGGATAACTATGGCTACACCTTC.

J is TRBJ2-4 and V is TRBV5-1, with D possibly being TRBD2 (5 bases). The V gene lost 0 bases and the J gene lost 4 bases, with 11 bases spanning the gap. This CDR3 has 15 residues. Per the germline V gene, CDR1 is SGHRS and CDR2 is YFSETQ. The CDR3 region is CASSLGGQVKNIQYF. The CDR3 nucleotides read TGCGCCAGCAGCTTGGGAGGGCAGGTAAAAAACATTCAGTACTTC.

The chain employs TRBV11-2 and TRBJ2-7; D is undetermined. With 4 bases removed from V and 0 bases from J, the gap between germline ends came to 7 bases. CDR1 is SGHAT and CDR2 is FQNNGV in the germline V gene. The CDR3 spans 13 residues. CDR3 coding DNA: TGTGCCAGCAGCTCTGACAACTCCTACGAGCAGTACTTC. Protein sequence: CASSSDNSYEQYF.

A few counts support this clone. This chain joins TRBV5-4 and TRBJ2-2; 8 nucleotides agree with TRBD2. This CDR3 comprises 15 residues. Germline V gene data show CDR1 as SGHNT and CDR2 as YYREEE (reference sequence). With V trimmed by 2 bases and J by 3 bases, 3 bases remained unmatched. In nucleotides, the CDR3 is TGTGCCAGCAGCTTCTCGGGGGGGCACACCGGGGAGCTGTTTTTT. As protein: CASSFSGGHTGELFF.

This clone was found a few times. The chain links TRBV27 to TRBJ1-5; tentative D call: TRBD1 (5 bases). V lost 8 bases, J lost 0 bases, and 14 bases lay in between. This CDR3 region has 15 residues. Germline CDR1 MNHEY, CDR2 SMNVEV (reference sequence). The CDR3 spells CASRGGSGSNQPQHF. The CDR3 nucleotides read TGTGCCAGCCGGGGGGGTAGCGGTAGCAATCAGCCCCAGCATTTT.

This clone was detected only a few times. The chain joins TRBV5-1 to TRBJ2-1; no firm D call. This CDR3 is built from 15 residues. The V gene lost 1 base and the J gene lost 0 bases, with 8 bases spanning the gap. The V gene's germline CDR1 is SGHRS and CDR2 YFSETQ. CDR3 protein: CASSLQVSSYNEQFF. CDR3 nucleotides: TGCGCCAGCAGCTTGCAGGTCAGCTCCTACAATGAGCAGTTCTTC.

This clone showed up just a few times. The chain couples TRBV5-1 to TRBJ2-7, with D unresolved. Germline V lookup: CDR1 SGHRS, CDR2 YFSETQ. Deletions cut 3 bases from V and 4 bases from J, with 5 bases between. CDR3 length: 11 amino acids. The CDR3 DNA follows: TGCGCCAGCAGCTCGTCTTACGAGCAGTACTTC. This sequence encodes CASSSSYEQYF.